The 14 T cell receptor beta chains in this list originate from one sample, sequenced in a study of T cell changes during pregnancy in multiple sclerosis. Repertoires were generated with immunoSEQ multiplex PCR, while TCRdb's copy carries only in-frame clones and drops some. The table lists tens of thousands of clones, roughly nine tenths of them singletons. The starting material was peripheral blood, obtained in the first trimester of pregnancy. These receptors were collected from a female donor with multiple sclerosis, enrolled in a pregnancy study.

The rearrangement links TRBV18 to TRBJ2-2; 9 bases fit TRBD1. CDR1 is KGHSH, CDR2 LQKENI, per germline. This CDR3 has 15 residues. V was pared by 6 bases and J by 3 bases, with 5 bases of the junction left unmatched. CDR3 DNA sequence: TGTGCCAGCTCTCCCGGGACAGGGCACACCGGGGAGCTGTTTTTT. This codes for CASSPGTGHTGELFF.

The chain is built from TRBV4-1 and TRBJ2-1; 13 nucleotides line up with TRBD2. The CDR3 spans 16 residues. CDR1 is MGHRA and CDR2 is YSYEKL in the germline V gene. The ends lost 4 bases at V and 9 bases at J; junction bases unmatched: 9. The CDR3 DNA is TGCGCCAGCAGCCGCCACACTAGCGGGAGGGCCACTGAGCAGTTCTTC. This sequence encodes CASSRHTSGRATEQFF.

The V gene is TRBV27, the J gene TRBJ1-6; 8 bases are shared with TRBD1. The CDR3 has 15 residues. Germline CDR1 is MNHEY and CDR2 is SMNVEV (reference sequence). With V trimmed by 2 bases and J by 6 bases, 3 bases remained unmatched. Here the CDR3 reads CASSLGTGTNSPLHF. For the CDR3, the DNA is TGTGCCAGCAGTTTAGGGACAGGAACTAATTCACCCCTCCACTTT.

V is TRBV11-1 and J is TRBJ1-2; TRBD1 matches 8 bases. CDR3 length equals 15 residues. V lost 4 bases and J lost 4; bases outside the gene matches: 8. Germline CDR1 reads SGHAT; CDR2 reads FQDESV (reference sequence). CDR3 nucleotides: TGTGCCAGCAGCTCGACAGGGGCGTATGGCTATGGCTACACCTTC. It codes for CASSSTGAYGYGYTF.

This clone was picked up a small number of times. The chain has TRBV7-9 and TRBJ1-1; 7 bases map to TRBD1. The CDR3 loop spans 14 amino acids. V lost 1 base to trimming and J lost 4 bases; unmatched junction nucleotides: 3. CDR1 and CDR2 (germline): SEHNR, FQNEAQ (reference sequence). This CDR3 is CASSLEQGSTEAFF. The CDR3 DNA reads TGTGCCAGCAGCTTAGAACAGGGGAGCACTGAAGCTTTCTTT.

The V call is TRBV19, the J call TRBJ2-7, with a tentative D call TRBD1 (6 bases). V lost 2 bases and J 1 base, leaving 18 bases between the germline ends. Germline values: CDR1 LNHDA, CDR2 SQIVND (reference sequence). This CDR3 has 17 amino acids. The CDR3 DNA reads as TGTGCCAGTAGTATAACCCTCTTTGAACAGGGATCCTACGAGCAGTACTTC. This sequence encodes CASSITLFEQGSYEQYF.

The chain combines TRBV11-2 with TRBJ1-4; TRBD1 is a possible D gene (5 bases). Germline values: CDR1 SGHAT, CDR2 FQNNGV. V lost 4 bases and J lost 0, with 18 bases in between. This CDR3 contains 18 residues. The chain's CDR3 is CASSSRPRVPATNEKLFF. Written as DNA, the CDR3 is TGTGCCAGCAGCTCACGGCCCAGGGTACCCGCAACTAATGAAAAACTGTTTTTT.

This chain uses TRBV5-8 with TRBJ2-4; a possible D gene is TRBD1 (6 bases). Germline-derived CDR1 and CDR2 are SGHTS and YDEGEE. V shed 5 bases and J shed 4 bases, with 10 bases lying between them. CDR3 length: 13 residues. In DNA, the CDR3 is TGTGCCAGCAGGGCCAGGGGTAAAAACATTCAGTACTTC. It yields the protein CASRARGKNIQYF.

V gene TRBV29-1 combines with J gene TRBJ1-2, with D unresolved. This CDR3 has 12 residues. The germline V gene has CDR1 SQVTM and CDR2 ANQGSEA. Trimming stripped 2 bases from V and 7 bases from J, with 11 bases between. DNA for the CDR3: TGCAGCGTTGAAAGGCAGGAGGGTGGCTACACCTTC. It translates to CSVERQEGGYTF.

This clone was seen once. V usage is TRBV29-1 and J usage is TRBJ1-2; 8 nucleotides match TRBD1. The trim removed 3 bases at V and 8 bases at J, leaving 11 bases unmatched. The CDR3 sequence is 14 residues long. Germline CDR1 and CDR2: SQVTM and ANQGSEA. CDR3 amino acids: CSVESGQGARGYTF. DNA of the CDR3: TGCAGCGTTGAGTCGGGTCAGGGGGCGCGGGGCTACACCTTC.

The genes are TRBV6-1 and TRBJ2-3; 12 positions match TRBD2. This CDR3 region has 15 residues. The germline V gene encodes CDR1 MNHNS and CDR2 SASEGT. After removal of 7 bases from V and 5 bases from J, the junction contained 7 bases not matched to a gene. CDR3 sequence reads: CASTRRLAGEDTQYF. CDR3 coding DNA: TGTGCCAGCACCAGGAGACTAGCGGGAGAAGATACGCAGTATTTT.

This clone occurred once. This chain uses TRBV5-4 with TRBJ1-4, with TRBD1 identical over 8 bases. The germline CDR1 and CDR2 sequences are SGHNT and YYREEE (reference sequence). J gave up 1 base and V 3 bases, and 2 bases lay outside the gene matches. The CDR3 consists of 15 residues. CDR3: CASSWTGRTNEKLFF. The CDR3 bases are TGTGCCAGCAGCTGGACAGGGAGAACTAATGAAAAACTGTTTTTT.

The chain's CDR3 is CASSLDRALSYEQYF. CDR3 bases: TGTGCCAGCAGCCTCGACAGGGCCCTATCCTACGAGCAGTACTTC. V is TRBV6-1 and J is TRBJ2-7; TRBD1 agrees at 7 bases. Germline CDR1 MNHNS, CDR2 SASEGT. Germline trimming cut 6 bases from V and 1 base from J; bases unmatched to any gene: 9. This CDR3 spans 15 amino acids.

The V and J genes are TRBV27 and TRBJ1-1, with TRBD1 matching 7 bases. The germline V gene encodes CDR1 MNHEY and CDR2 SMNVEV (reference sequence). CDR3 size: 15 residues. Trimming cost V 4 bases and J 7 bases; bases outside gene matches: 12. The CDR3 nucleotides are TGTGCCAGCAGTTACCGACAGGGACAACTTTATGAAGCTTTCTTT. Encoded protein: CASSYRQGQLYEAFF.